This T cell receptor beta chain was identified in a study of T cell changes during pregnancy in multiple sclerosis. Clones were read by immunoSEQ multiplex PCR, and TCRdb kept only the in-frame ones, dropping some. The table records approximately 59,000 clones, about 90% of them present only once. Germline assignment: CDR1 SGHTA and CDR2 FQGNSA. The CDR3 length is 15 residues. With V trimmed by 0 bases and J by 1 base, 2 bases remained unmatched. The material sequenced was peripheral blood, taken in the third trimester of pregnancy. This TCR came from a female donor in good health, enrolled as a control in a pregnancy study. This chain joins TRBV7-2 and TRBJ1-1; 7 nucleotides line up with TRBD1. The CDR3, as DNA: TGTGCCAGCAGCTTAGCGGGACAGACGAACACTGAAGCTTTCTTT. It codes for CASSLAGQTNTEAFF.